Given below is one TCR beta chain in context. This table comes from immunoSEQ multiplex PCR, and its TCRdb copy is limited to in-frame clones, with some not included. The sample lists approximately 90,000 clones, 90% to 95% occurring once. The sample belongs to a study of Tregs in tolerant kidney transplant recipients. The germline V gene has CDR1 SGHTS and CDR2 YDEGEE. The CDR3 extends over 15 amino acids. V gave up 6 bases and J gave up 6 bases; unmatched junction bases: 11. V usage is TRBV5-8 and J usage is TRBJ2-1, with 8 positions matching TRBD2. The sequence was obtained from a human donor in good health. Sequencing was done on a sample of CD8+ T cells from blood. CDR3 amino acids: CASTLRPSGLNEQFF. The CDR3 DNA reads TGTGCCAGCACCCTGCGGCCTAGCGGGCTCAATGAGCAGTTCTTC.